This TCR beta chain appears in the sequencing data of a study of beta chain features in type 1 diabetes. Study conclusions and caveats: Amplification by PCR could prefer shorter templates, with the same effect in patients and controls.

This clone has a handful of counts. Its antigen is not known. The authors sorted CD4+ naive, central memory, regulatory and stem cell-like memory cells via CD45RO/CCR7/CD25/CD127/CD95/CD27. Germline CDR1 is MDHEN and CDR2 is SYDVKM. With V trimmed by 6 bases and J by 4 bases, 10 bases remained unmatched. The CDR3 sequence is 16 residues long. As every portion of the isolated RNA was reverse transcribed, the sequencing read expressed TCRB transcripts. Sequencing was performed with immunoSEQ multiplex PCR; in TCRdb, only in-frame clones are kept and a portion is missing. The sample shows roughly 310,000 clones, roughly 11% of them seen only once.

The material sequenced was naive CD4+ T cells from blood. This clonotype originated in a woman younger than 45 in good health. This chain uses TRBV28 with TRBJ1-1; 11 nucleotides match TRBD1. CDR3 in amino acids: CASREQLGQGGTEAFF. CDR3 coding DNA: TGTGCCAGCAGAGAACAATTGGGACAGGGGGGCACTGAAGCTTTCTTT.